Sequencing of this T cell receptor (beta chain) was carried out in a study of cytomegalovirus exposure and HLA in healthy donors. Study-level background: A preliminary data release comprised around 85 million unique TCRs obtained from HLA-typed donors. General study points: In vitro testing confirmed three CMV-associated chains as specific for CMV antigens.

V trimming: 10 bases; J trimming: 1 base; junction bases outside the gene matches: 4. The CDR3 runs to 13 residues. CDR1 MDHEN and CDR2 SYDVKM come from the germline V gene. The PCR ran on 60 Vbeta and 13 Jbeta primers. Method: immunoSEQ multiplex PCR; TCRdb's copy keeps in-frame clones and lacks some. The repertoire holds around 86,000 clones, 7.5% to 8.5% seen once, with under 3% in the top ten. Remarks on this clone: Antigen: not known.

The chain uses TRBV28 and TRBJ2-1, with 7 bases fitting TRBD1. Specimen: PBMCs. This TCR was recovered from a man between 50 and 59 years old in good health and CMV-seronegative. The CDR3 sequence is CATGGKSYNEQFF. CDR3 nucleotide sequence: TGTGCCACAGGGGGTAAATCCTACAATGAGCAGTTCTTC. The full variable domain, in which reference TRBV28 and TRBJ2-1 provide the parts outside the CDR3, is DVKVTQSSRYLVKRTGEKVFLECVQDMDHENMFWYRQDPGLGLRLIYFSYDVKMKEKGDIPEGYSVSREKKERFSLILESASTNQTSMYLCATGGKSYNEQFFGPGTRLTVL.